The present entry profiles one T cell receptor beta chain with its context. This entry belongs to a study of prognosis after radiotherapy for stage I lung cancer. Study summary: Concurrent therapy was not administered with stereotactic body radiotherapy to any patient.

Amplification of TCR beta CDR3 from genomic DNA used two-round multiplex PCR. Primers targeting each individual TRBV and TRBJ gene were applied in first-round PCR. TCRdb fed the multiplex PCR reads into MiXCR, producing one record per CDR3 protein. The sample includes some 19,000 distinct CDR3 sequences, 45% to 50% of them seen just once. CDR3 length: 14 amino acids. Trimming cost V 4 bases and J 10 bases; bases outside gene matches: 11. Per germline, CDR1 SGHRS and CDR2 YFSETQ. The source material was PBMCs, sampled before or after stereotactic body radiation therapy (not recorded which). This clonotype was obtained from a donor over 45 with non-small cell lung cancer. V is TRBV5-1 and J is TRBJ1-5, with TRBD1 matching over 7 bases. CDR3 region: CASSLGTVVEPQHF. The CDR3 DNA is TGCGCCAGCAGCCTAGGGACAGTGGTAGAACCCCAGCATTTT. The complete variable domain, with remaining parts taken from reference TRBV5-1 and TRBJ1-5, reads KAGVTQTPRYLIKTRGQQVTLSCSPISGHRSVSWYQQTPGQGLQFLFEYFSETQRNKGNFPGRFSGRQFSNSRSEMNVSTLELGDSALYLCASSLGTVVEPQHFGDGTRLSIL.